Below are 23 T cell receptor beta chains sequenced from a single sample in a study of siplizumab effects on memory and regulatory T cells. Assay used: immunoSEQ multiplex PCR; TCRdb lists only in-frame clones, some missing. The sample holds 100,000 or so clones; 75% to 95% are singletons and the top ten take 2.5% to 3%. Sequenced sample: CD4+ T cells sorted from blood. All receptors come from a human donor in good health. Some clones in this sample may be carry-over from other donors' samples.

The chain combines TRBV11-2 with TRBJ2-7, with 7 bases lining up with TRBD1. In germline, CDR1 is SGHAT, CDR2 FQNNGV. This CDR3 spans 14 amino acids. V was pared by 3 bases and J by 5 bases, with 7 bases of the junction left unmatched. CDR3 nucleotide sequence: TGTGCCAGCAGCTTTCCGGGACAGAACGACGAGCAGTACTTC. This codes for CASSFPGQNDEQYF. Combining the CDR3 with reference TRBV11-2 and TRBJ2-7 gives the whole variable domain EAGVAQSPRYKIIEKRQSVAFWCNPISGHATLYWYQQILGQGPKLLIQFQNNGVVDDSQLPKDRFSAERLKGVDSTLKIQPAKLEDSAVYLCASSFPGQNDEQYFGPGTRLTVT.

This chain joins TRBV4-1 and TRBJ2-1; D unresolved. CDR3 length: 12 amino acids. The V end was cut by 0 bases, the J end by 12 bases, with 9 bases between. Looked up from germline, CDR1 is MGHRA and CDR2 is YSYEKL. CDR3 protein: CASSQDRRLQFF. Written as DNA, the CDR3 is TGCGCCAGCAGCCAAGACCGGCGGTTGCAGTTCTTC.

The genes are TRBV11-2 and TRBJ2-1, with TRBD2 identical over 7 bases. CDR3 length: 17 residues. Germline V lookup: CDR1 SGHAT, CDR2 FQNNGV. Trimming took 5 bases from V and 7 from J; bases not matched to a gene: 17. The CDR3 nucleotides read TGTGCCAGCAGCCCCCGGATGGAGGCGGGAGCGGTAAATGAGCAGTTCTTC. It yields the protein CASSPRMEAGAVNEQFF.

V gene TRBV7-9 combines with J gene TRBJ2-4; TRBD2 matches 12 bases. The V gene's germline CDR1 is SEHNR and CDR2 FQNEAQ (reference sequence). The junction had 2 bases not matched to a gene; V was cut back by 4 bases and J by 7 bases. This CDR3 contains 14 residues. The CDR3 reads CASSYGLAGNIQYF. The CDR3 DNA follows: TGTGCCAGCAGCTATGGACTAGCGGGGAACATTCAGTACTTC.

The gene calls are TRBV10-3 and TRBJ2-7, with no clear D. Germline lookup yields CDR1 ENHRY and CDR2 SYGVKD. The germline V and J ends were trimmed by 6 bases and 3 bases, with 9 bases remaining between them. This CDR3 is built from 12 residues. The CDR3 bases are TGTGCCATCAGGAAGGGCCTCTACGAGCAGTACTTC. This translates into CAIRKGLYEQYF.

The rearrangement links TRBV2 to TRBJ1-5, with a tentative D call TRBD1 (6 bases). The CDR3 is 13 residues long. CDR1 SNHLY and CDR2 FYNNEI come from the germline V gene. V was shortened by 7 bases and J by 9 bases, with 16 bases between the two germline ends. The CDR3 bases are TGTGCCAGCACCAGGACAGAGGGAAGGCCCCAGCATTTT. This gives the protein CASTRTEGRPQHF.

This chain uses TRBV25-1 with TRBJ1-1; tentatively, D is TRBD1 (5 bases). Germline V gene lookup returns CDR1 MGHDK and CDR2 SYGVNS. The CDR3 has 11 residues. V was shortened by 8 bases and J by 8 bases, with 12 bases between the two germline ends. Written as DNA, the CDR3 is TGTGCCAGCTCGCTGGGGCTCGAAGCTTTCTTT. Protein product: CASSLGLEAFF.

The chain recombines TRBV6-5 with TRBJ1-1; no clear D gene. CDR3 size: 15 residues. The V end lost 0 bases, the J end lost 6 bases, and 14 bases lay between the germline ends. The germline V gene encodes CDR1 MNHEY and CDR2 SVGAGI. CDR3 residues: CASSYSNPRMAEAFF. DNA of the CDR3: TGTGCCAGCAGTTACTCGAATCCTAGGATGGCTGAAGCTTTCTTT.

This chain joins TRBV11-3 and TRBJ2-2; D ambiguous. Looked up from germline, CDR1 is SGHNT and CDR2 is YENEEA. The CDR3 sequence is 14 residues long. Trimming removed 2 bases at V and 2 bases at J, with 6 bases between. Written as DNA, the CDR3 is TGTGCCAGCAGCTTAAGCGCCAACACCGGGGAGCTGTTTTTT. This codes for CASSLSANTGELFF.

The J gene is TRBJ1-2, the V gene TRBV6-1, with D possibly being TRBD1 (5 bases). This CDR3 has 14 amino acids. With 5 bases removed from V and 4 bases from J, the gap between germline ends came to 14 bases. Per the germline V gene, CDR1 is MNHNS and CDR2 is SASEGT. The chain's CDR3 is CASSFDSRGYGYTF. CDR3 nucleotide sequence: TGTGCCAGCAGTTTTGACAGTAGAGGCTATGGCTACACCTTC.

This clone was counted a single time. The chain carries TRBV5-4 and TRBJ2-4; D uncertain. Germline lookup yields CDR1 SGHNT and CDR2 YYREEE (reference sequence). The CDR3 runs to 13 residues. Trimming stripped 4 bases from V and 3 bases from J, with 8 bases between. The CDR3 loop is CASSPSGKNIQYF. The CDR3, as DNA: TGTGCCAGCAGCCCCTCAGGCAAAAACATTCAGTACTTC.

In nucleotides, the CDR3 is TGTGCCAGTACCCAAGAGGGCAGCCTCTATGGCTACACCTTC. Its translation: CASTQEGSLYGYTF. This chain uses TRBV19 with TRBJ1-2; D gene uncertain. In germline, CDR1 is LNHDA, CDR2 SQIVND (reference sequence). The V end was cut by 7 bases, the J end by 4 bases, with 16 bases between. The CDR3 has 14 residues.

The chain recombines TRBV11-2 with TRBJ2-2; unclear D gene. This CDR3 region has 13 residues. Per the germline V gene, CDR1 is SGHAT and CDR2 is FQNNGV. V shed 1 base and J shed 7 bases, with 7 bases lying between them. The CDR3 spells CASSLGAIGELFF. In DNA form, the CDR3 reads TGTGCCAGCAGCTTAGGGGCAATCGGGGAGCTGTTTTTT. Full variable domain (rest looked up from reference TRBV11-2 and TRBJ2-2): EAGVAQSPRYKIIEKRQSVAFWCNPISGHATLYWYQQILGQGPKLLIQFQNNGVVDDSQLPKDRFSAERLKGVDSTLKIQPAKLEDSAVYLCASSLGAIGELFFGEGSRLTVL.

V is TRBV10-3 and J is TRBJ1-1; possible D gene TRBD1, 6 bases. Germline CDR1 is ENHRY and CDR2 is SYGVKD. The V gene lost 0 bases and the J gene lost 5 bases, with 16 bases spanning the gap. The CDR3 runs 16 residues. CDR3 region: CAISESTGRSGTEAFF. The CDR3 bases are TGTGCCATCAGTGAGTCAACAGGGAGGTCGGGGACTGAAGCTTTCTTT.

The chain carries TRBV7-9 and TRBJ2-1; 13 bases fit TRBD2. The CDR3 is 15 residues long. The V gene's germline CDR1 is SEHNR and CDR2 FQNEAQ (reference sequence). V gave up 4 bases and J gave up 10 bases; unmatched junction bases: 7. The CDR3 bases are TGTGCCAGCAGCTACGGGACTAGCGGGATCTTCGAGCAGTTCTTC. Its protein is CASSYGTSGIFEQFF.

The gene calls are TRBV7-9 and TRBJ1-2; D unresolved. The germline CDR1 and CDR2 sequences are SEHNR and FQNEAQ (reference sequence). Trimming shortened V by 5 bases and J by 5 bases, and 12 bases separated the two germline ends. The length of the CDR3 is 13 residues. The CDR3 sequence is CASSRTLVYGYTF. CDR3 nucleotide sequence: TGTGCCAGCAGCCGAACCCTAGTATATGGCTACACCTTC.

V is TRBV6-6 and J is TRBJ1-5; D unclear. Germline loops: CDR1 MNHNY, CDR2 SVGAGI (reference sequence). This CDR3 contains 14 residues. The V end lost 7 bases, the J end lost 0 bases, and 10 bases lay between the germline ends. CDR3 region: CASIDTNSNQPQHF. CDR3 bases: TGTGCCAGCATTGACACCAATAGCAATCAGCCCCAGCATTTT.

The CDR3 here is CASSPTQGVQTQYF. The CDR3 DNA reads as TGTGCCAGCAGCCCGACACAGGGTGTACAGACCCAGTACTTC. The genes are TRBV7-6 and TRBJ2-5, with D possibly TRBD1 on 6 matching bases. Looked up from germline, CDR1 is SGHVS and CDR2 is FNYEAQ. The CDR3 loop spans 14 amino acids. V was shortened by 5 bases and J by 6 bases, with 16 bases between the two germline ends.

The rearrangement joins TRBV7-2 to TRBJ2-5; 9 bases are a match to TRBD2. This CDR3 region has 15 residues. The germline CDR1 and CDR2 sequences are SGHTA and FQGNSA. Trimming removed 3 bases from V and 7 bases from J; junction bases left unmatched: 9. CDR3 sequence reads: CASSFSGSSARTQYF. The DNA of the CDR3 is TGTGCCAGCAGCTTTAGCGGGAGTAGTGCGAGGACCCAGTACTTC.

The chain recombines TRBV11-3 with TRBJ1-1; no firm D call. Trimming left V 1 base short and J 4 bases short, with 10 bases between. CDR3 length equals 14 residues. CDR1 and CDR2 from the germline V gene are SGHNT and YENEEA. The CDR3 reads CASSLGEAGTEAFF. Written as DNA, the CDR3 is TGTGCCAGCAGCTTAGGAGAGGCAGGCACTGAAGCTTTCTTT.

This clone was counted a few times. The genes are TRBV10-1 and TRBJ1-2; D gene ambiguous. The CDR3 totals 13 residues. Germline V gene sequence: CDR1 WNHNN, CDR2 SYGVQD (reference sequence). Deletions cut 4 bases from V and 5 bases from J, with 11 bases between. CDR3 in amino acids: CASSVSVGYGYTF. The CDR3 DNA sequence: TGCGCCAGCAGTGTAAGCGTCGGATATGGCTACACCTTC.

CDR3 region: CASSLAGESPLHF. In DNA, the CDR3 is TGTGCCAGCAGCTTAGCAGGGGAATCACCCCTCCACTTT. This chain uses TRBV7-8 with TRBJ1-6; a weak D match, TRBD1 (5 bases). Germline lookup yields CDR1 SGHVS and CDR2 FQNEAQ. The length of the CDR3 is 13 residues. V lost 0 bases and J lost 10, with 7 bases in between.

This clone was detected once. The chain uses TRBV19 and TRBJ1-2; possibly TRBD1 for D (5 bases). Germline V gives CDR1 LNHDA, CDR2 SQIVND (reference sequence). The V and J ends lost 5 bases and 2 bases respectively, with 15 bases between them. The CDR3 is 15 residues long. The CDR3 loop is CASSPARAGNYGYTF. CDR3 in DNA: TGTGCCAGTAGTCCCGCCCGGGCAGGGAACTATGGCTACACCTTC.